This TCR beta chain was profiled in a study of beta chain features in type 1 diabetes. Study outcomes and limitations: Reads derived from cDNA could over-represent cells showing high TCR expression.

Isolated RNA was reverse transcribed in full, so expressed TCRB transcripts were sequenced. Assay used: immunoSEQ multiplex PCR; TCRdb lists only in-frame clones, some missing. The sample yields 350,000 to 400,000 clones, more than 13% seen once. CD4+ naive, central memory, regulatory and stem cell-like memory subsets were isolated by sorting on CD45RO/CCR7/CD25/CD127/CD95/CD27. Germline values: CDR1 LGHNA, CDR2 YSLEER. This CDR3 has 18 residues. The trim removed 0 bases at V and 4 bases at J, leaving 12 bases unmatched. A remark on this clone: The antigen is undetermined.

The chain uses TRBV4-3 and TRBJ2-7; TRBD2 aligns across 10 bases. This receptor was taken from a woman under 30 in good health. The sequenced sample consisted of naive CD4+ T cells from blood. This chain's CDR3 is CASSQDTGTSAEPYEQYF. The CDR3 DNA is TGCGCCAGCAGCCAAGACACCGGGACTAGCGCCGAACCGTACGAGCAGTACTTC.